Below, 18 T cell receptor beta chains from the same sample are listed, as sequenced in a study of Graves' ophthalmopathy and Graves' hyperthyroidism. TCR beta CDR3 amplification used RNA transcripts. Investigators did first-round RT-PCR with HTBI primers, then second-round multiplex PCR. A single record per CDR3 protein comes from TCRdb applying MiXCR to the multiplex PCR reads. In the table there are approximately 380,000 distinct CDR3 sequences, under 25% of which are singletons. The sample taken for sequencing was peripheral blood. All receptors derive from a woman younger than 35 with stable Graves' hyperthyroidism.

Only a few counts were recorded for this clonotype. V gene TRBV19 combines with J gene TRBJ2-7, with 12 bases identical to TRBD1. This CDR3 has 15 amino acids. V shed 4 bases and J 6 bases; nucleotides not matched to a gene: 7. Germline lookup yields CDR1 LNHDA and CDR2 SQIVND (reference sequence). The CDR3 reads CASSTVRDRGREQYF. CDR3 bases: TGTGCCAGTAGTACCGTCCGGGACAGGGGGCGCGAGCAGTACTTC.

This clonotype was detected ten times or more. This rearrangement joins TRBV20-1 to TRBJ2-5; 10 nucleotides match TRBD2. The CDR3 totals 13 residues. CDR1 is DFQATT, CDR2 SNEGSKA, per germline (reference sequence). V gave up 5 bases and J gave up 1 base; unmatched junction bases: 1. CDR3: CSARTSGQETQYF. In DNA form, the CDR3 reads TGCAGTGCTCGGACTAGCGGCCAAGAGACCCAGTACTTC.

This clonotype was recorded at least ten times. The gene calls are TRBV4-1 and TRBJ2-7, with a weak D call TRBD2 (5 bases). V was trimmed by 1 base and J by 2 bases, leaving 15 bases between them. The CDR3 sequence is 16 residues long. The germline V gene has CDR1 MGHRA and CDR2 YSYEKL. The CDR3 nucleotides read TGCGCCAGCAGCCAAGTAGCGACAAGGAGGACCTACGAGCAGTACTTC. Protein: CASSQVATRRTYEQYF.

This rearrangement joins TRBV20-1 to TRBJ2-5; 11 positions match TRBD2. CDR3 length: 13 residues. Germline lookup yields CDR1 DFQATT and CDR2 SNEGSKA (reference sequence). Trimming at V came to 6 bases and at J to 5 bases, leaving 5 bases not matched to a gene. The CDR3, as DNA: TGCAGTGCACACATAGCGGGGGGGGAGACCCAGTACTTC. It codes for CSAHIAGGETQYF.

To note about this clonotype: Being one base from a much bigger clone, this may be a read error. CDR3 sequence: CASSPPGRPNLHF. CDR3 bases: TGTGCCAGCAGTCCCCCGGGACGCCCGAACCTCCACTTT. The chain combines TRBV6-1 with TRBJ1-6; possibly TRBD1 for D (5 bases). Germline V gives CDR1 MNHNS, CDR2 SASEGT. Trimming took off 5 bases at V and 15 bases at J, with 17 bases between the two ends. This CDR3 is built from 13 residues.

As concerns this clonotype: This may be a read error, as it is one base from a much larger clone. This chain joins TRBV27 and TRBJ2-7, with D maybe TRBD2 (6 bases). Germline values: CDR1 MNHEY, CDR2 SMNVEV (reference sequence). The CDR3 extends over 15 amino acids. Trimming removed 6 bases at V and 3 bases at J, with 18 bases between. The CDR3 DNA sequence: TGTGCCAGCAGCCCAACCGACGAGGGAGGCTACGAGCAGTACGTC. Residues: CASSPTDEGGYEQYV.

The sample holds many counts of this clonotype. The V and J genes are TRBV20-1 and TRBJ1-1, with 12 bases identical to TRBD1. Germline trimming cut 2 bases from V and 3 bases from J; bases unmatched to any gene: 7. Germline CDR1 and CDR2: DFQATT and SNEGSKA (reference sequence). CDR3 length equals 16 residues. The CDR3 loop reads CSARPGTGGGHTEAFF. The DNA of the CDR3 is TGCAGTGCTAGACCCGGGACAGGGGGCGGGCACACTGAAGCTTTCTTT.

The rearrangement joins TRBV20-1 to TRBJ2-5; 7 nucleotides agree with TRBD2. In germline, CDR1 is DFQATT, CDR2 SNEGSKA (reference sequence). The CDR3 loop spans 11 amino acids. For the CDR3, the DNA is TGCAGGGGTCAGGGAGGGGAGACCCAGTACTTC. Protein sequence: CRGQGGETQYF.

The chain carries TRBV19 and TRBJ2-7, with 8 bases that match TRBD2. This CDR3 has 15 amino acids. Trimming removed 3 bases from V and 0 bases from J; junction bases left unmatched: 4. Germline V gives CDR1 LNHDA, CDR2 SQIVND (reference sequence). DNA for the CDR3: TGTGCCAGTAGTATTGGCGGGGGGCTCTCCTACGAGCAGTACTTC. Residues: CASSIGGGLSYEQYF.

The chain has TRBV15 and TRBJ2-7; D gene unclear. Trimming removed 0 bases from V and 10 bases from J, with 7 bases in between. The CDR3 contains 11 residues. The V gene's germline CDR1 is LNHNV and CDR2 YYDKDF (reference sequence). The chain's CDR3 is CATSRDGIQYF. Here the CDR3 DNA reads TGTGCCACCAGCAGAGATGGCATCCAGTACTTC.

The table lists this clonotype with many counts. This chain connects TRBV15 to TRBJ1-5; no clear D gene. V lost 0 bases and J 7 bases, leaving 7 bases between the germline ends. CDR1 and CDR2 (germline): LNHNV, YYDKDF (reference sequence). The CDR3 is 13 residues long. CDR3 bases: TGTGCCACCAGCAGAGATCTCGTACAGCCCCAGCATTTT. Translated, it gives CATSRDLVQPQHF.

This clonotype appeared many times. This chain uses TRBV6-1 with TRBJ2-7, with TRBD2 matching over 7 bases. V lost 6 bases to trimming and J lost 1 base; unmatched junction nucleotides: 9. This CDR3 contains 15 residues. Germline values: CDR1 MNHNS, CDR2 SASEGT. The CDR3 loop is CASRPPGGPSYEQYF. In DNA form, the CDR3 reads TGTGCCAGCAGGCCTCCGGGGGGACCATCCTACGAGCAGTACTTC.

The V call is TRBV19, the J call TRBJ1-1; D gene ambiguous. Germline V CDR1 and CDR2: LNHDA, SQIVND (reference sequence). This CDR3 spans 17 amino acids. V lost 3 bases to trimming and J lost 6 bases, with 23 bases between them. CDR3 protein: CASSIDGFQIPMAEAFF. CDR3 DNA sequence: TGTGCCAGTAGTATCGATGGGTTTCAAATACCCATGGCTGAAGCTTTCTTT.

This clonotype came up many times. The chain joins TRBV19 to TRBJ1-5, with 7 nucleotides matching TRBD1. This CDR3 spans 15 amino acids. Germline values: CDR1 LNHDA, CDR2 SQIVND (reference sequence). V shed 1 base, J shed 6 bases, and the junction held 6 bases outside the gene matches. The CDR3 DNA sequence: TGTGCCAGTAGTATAGGTCACAGGGGAGGTCAGCCCCAGCATTTT. This codes for CASSIGHRGGQPQHF.

This clonotype was detected many times. The germline gene is not matched at one end of the junction; a read error may be the cause. V gene TRBV28 combines with J gene TRBJ1-5; the D gene is possibly TRBD1 (6 bases). The CDR3 totals 13 residues. Germline CDR1 is MDHEN and CDR2 is SYDVKM. CDR3 DNA sequence: TGTGCCGGCAGCGGACAGATCAATCAGCCCCAGCATTTT. Translating gives CAGSGQINQPQHF.

This clonotype was picked up many times. The rearrangement links TRBV20-1 to TRBJ2-7, with TRBD2 identical over 13 bases. The CDR3 runs to 15 residues. Germline V gene sequence: CDR1 DFQATT, CDR2 SNEGSKA (reference sequence). The ends lost 5 bases at V and 2 bases at J; junction bases unmatched: 6. The CDR3 loop reads CSAWTSGSIAYEQYF. Written as DNA, the CDR3 is TGCAGTGCTTGGACTAGCGGGAGCATAGCCTACGAGCAGTACTTC.

The count of this clonotype is one. Given a much more abundant clone one base away, this may be a read error. The rearrangement links TRBV27 to TRBJ1-1; TRBD1 might be the D (5 bases). The germline gives CDR1 MNHEY, CDR2 SMNVEV (reference sequence). This CDR3 has 15 amino acids. CDR3 bases: TGTGCCAGCAGTTTTCAGGGAGGAGGGAACTCTGAAGCTTTCTTT. This encodes CASSFQGGGNSEAFF.

The chain carries TRBV6-1 and TRBJ2-7; D might be TRBD1 (5 bases). The germline CDR1 and CDR2 sequences are MNHNS and SASEGT. This CDR3 has 13 amino acids. With 7 bases removed from V and 6 bases from J, the gap between germline ends came to 16 bases. CDR3 sequence (DNA): TGTGCCAGCATTGATGGGGCTCACGGCGAGCAGTACTTC. Protein: CASIDGAHGEQYF.